The 21 T cell receptor beta chains in this list originate from one sample, sequenced in a study of blood T cell repertoires in COVID-19 (dated by TCRdb to 2019 to 2021). Libraries were built with the immunoSEQ multiplex PCR assay. TCRdb limited this immuneACCESS table to in-frame rearrangements with V and J called. A share of clones is missing; checked studies link under half to unresolved V genes, and the rest is unexplained. This sample is represented by more than 350,000 clones; 80% to 90% of them were singletons. In total, the top ten clones hold less than 11% of the sample. Sequenced material: peripheral blood. These receptors all stem from a woman aged 30 to 39 with COVID-19, enrolled during active disease.

CDR3 nucleotide sequence: TGTGCCAGCAGCTCCCCGGCTAGCGGGAGCTCCTACGAGCAGTACTTC. It translates to CASSSPASGSSYEQYF. This chain links TRBV5-4 with TRBJ2-7; 10 bases agree with TRBD2. Germline lookup yields CDR1 SGHNT and CDR2 YYREEE (reference sequence). The junction had 6 bases not matched to a gene; V was cut back by 3 bases and J by 0 bases. This CDR3 has 16 amino acids. Supplemented by reference TRBV5-4 and TRBJ2-7, the full variable domain reads ETGVTQSPTHLIKTRGQQVTLRCSSQSGHNTVSWYQQALGQGPQFIFQYYREEENGRGNFPPRFSGLQFPNYSSELNVNALELDDSALYLCASSSPASGSSYEQYFGPGTRLTVT.

The J gene is TRBJ2-7, the V gene TRBV4-1; a possible D gene is TRBD2 (5 bases). The ends were cut back, 2 bases at V and 3 bases at J, with 11 bases in the middle. The CDR3 runs 14 residues. Germline CDR1 is MGHRA and CDR2 is YSYEKL. CDR3 protein: CASSQQSGSYEQYF. The CDR3 DNA follows: TGCGCCAGCAGCCAACAGAGCGGAAGCTACGAGCAGTACTTC.

The V gene is TRBV10-3, the J gene TRBJ1-1; D remains ambiguous. Per germline, CDR1 ENHRY and CDR2 SYGVKD. This CDR3 spans 15 amino acids. V lost 5 bases to trimming and J lost 0 bases, with 13 bases between them. The CDR3 nucleotides read TGTGCCATCAGTCAACCCAGAAACATGAACACTGAAGCTTTCTTT. It yields the protein CAISQPRNMNTEAFF.

The chain combines TRBV5-1 with TRBJ2-5; 7 nucleotides match TRBD1. Germline values: CDR1 SGHRS, CDR2 YFSETQ. The CDR3 has 15 amino acids. V lost 4 bases to trimming and J lost 1 base; unmatched junction nucleotides: 7. Here the CDR3 reads CASSGDRVRQETQYF. The CDR3, as DNA: TGCGCCAGCAGCGGTGACAGGGTTCGCCAAGAGACCCAGTACTTC. The whole variable domain, remainder taken from reference TRBV5-1 and TRBJ2-5, is KAGVTQTPRYLIKTRGQQVTLSCSPISGHRSVSWYQQTPGQGLQFLFEYFSETQRNKGNFPGRFSGRQFSNSRSEMNVSTLELGDSALYLCASSGDRVRQETQYFGPGTRLLVL.

The chain links TRBV5-1 to TRBJ2-7; D is perhaps TRBD2 (5 bases). The CDR3 covers 13 residues. Germline V gives CDR1 SGHRS, CDR2 YFSETQ. Trimming removed 2 bases at V and 5 bases at J, with 11 bases between. This CDR3 is CASSFGVLNEQYF. The DNA for the CDR3 is TGCGCCAGCAGCTTCGGGGTTTTGAACGAGCAGTACTTC.

J is TRBJ2-7 and V is TRBV11-2; D may be TRBD2 (6 bases). The CDR3 runs to 17 residues. V dropped 1 base and J dropped 4 bases, with 20 bases sitting between them. Germline CDR1 is SGHAT and CDR2 is FQNNGV. CDR3 sequence reads: CASSLAIGGLQPYEQYF. For the CDR3, the DNA is TGTGCCAGCAGCTTAGCTATCGGGGGACTTCAACCATACGAGCAGTACTTC.

V gene TRBV7-9 combines with J gene TRBJ1-4; weak D call: TRBD1 (5 bases). The CDR3 loop spans 13 amino acids. Germline V lookup: CDR1 SEHNR, CDR2 FQNEAQ (reference sequence). Trimming shortened V by 3 bases and J by 5 bases, and 7 bases separated the two germline ends. The CDR3 coding sequence is TGTGCCAGCAGCTTGACAGCCAATGAAAAACTGTTTTTT. Protein: CASSLTANEKLFF.

This chain uses TRBV4-1 with TRBJ1-6, with D unresolved. With 0 bases removed from V and 1 base from J, the gap between germline ends came to 10 bases. Per the germline V gene, CDR1 is MGHRA and CDR2 is YSYEKL. This CDR3 has 17 amino acids. CDR3 sequence reads: CASSQEPRVSYNSPLHF. DNA for the CDR3: TGCGCCAGCAGCCAAGAACCCCGGGTGTCCTATAATTCACCCCTCCACTTT.

This chain connects TRBV19 to TRBJ2-5, with D possibly TRBD1 on 6 matching bases. The CDR3 is 14 amino acids. V lost 5 bases and J lost 1, with 11 bases in between. CDR1 and CDR2 (germline): LNHDA, SQIVND (reference sequence). Here the CDR3 DNA reads TGTGCCAGTAGTCTGACAGGTATCCAAGAGACCCAGTACTTC. Protein product: CASSLTGIQETQYF.

The gene calls are TRBV30 and TRBJ2-7, with D uncertain. CDR1 and CDR2 from the germline V gene are GTSNPN and SVGIG (reference sequence). The V gene lost 0 bases and the J gene lost 6 bases, with 6 bases spanning the gap. CDR3 length: 11 residues. The CDR3 protein is CAWSVGPEQYF. In DNA form, the CDR3 reads TGTGCCTGGAGTGTGGGCCCCGAGCAGTACTTC. The full variable domain, completed using reference TRBV30 and TRBJ2-7, is SQTIHQWPATLVQPVGSPLSLECTVEGTSNPNLYWYRQAAGRGLQLLFYSVGIGQISSEVPQNLSASRPQDRQFILSSKKLLLSDSGFYLCAWSVGPEQYFGPGTRLTVT.

The J gene is TRBJ1-5, the V gene TRBV19; D uncertain. The CDR3 contains 14 residues. Deletions cut 7 bases from V and 1 base from J, with 11 bases between. Germline V gene lookup returns CDR1 LNHDA and CDR2 SQIVND (reference sequence). The CDR3 is CASTNSLSNQPQHF. The CDR3 DNA reads TGTGCCAGTACGAACAGTCTCAGCAATCAGCCCCAGCATTTT.

V gene TRBV4-3 combines with J gene TRBJ2-5, with 8 nucleotides matching TRBD1. The germline gives CDR1 LGHNA, CDR2 YSLEER. With V trimmed by 0 bases and J by 3 bases, 6 bases remained unmatched. This CDR3 has 16 amino acids. CDR3 region: CASSQDPGTGKETQYF. DNA of the CDR3: TGCGCCAGCAGCCAAGACCCCGGGACAGGAAAAGAGACCCAGTACTTC.

The rearrangement uses TRBV6-2 or TRBV6-3 and TRBJ1-1; D unresolved. Deletions cut 6 bases from V and 4 bases from J, with 6 bases between. CDR3 length: 11 amino acids. CDR1 and CDR2 (germline): MNHEY, SVGEGT. CDR3 in amino acids: CASSSVTEAFF. The CDR3 DNA reads TGTGCCAGCAGCTCCGTCACTGAAGCTTTCTTT.

The rearrangement uses TRBV7-8 and TRBJ1-2, with a tentative D call TRBD1 (5 bases). The V end was cut by 1 base, the J end by 5 bases, with 17 bases between. This CDR3 has 16 amino acids. The germline V gene encodes CDR1 SGHVS and CDR2 FQNEAQ. The CDR3 coding sequence is TGTGCCAGCAGCTTAGTAATAAAAGGGGCGCTTTATGGCTACACCTTC. It specifies CASSLVIKGALYGYTF.

The CDR3 loop reads CASSLEFRKGTGELFF. The CDR3 bases are TGTGCCAGCAGCCTCGAATTCAGGAAAGGCACCGGGGAGCTGTTTTTT. The rearrangement joins TRBV28 to TRBJ2-2, with D unclear. V was cut by 6 bases and J by 4 bases, with 18 bases left in between. The germline V gene encodes CDR1 MDHEN and CDR2 SYDVKM. The CDR3 is made up of 16 amino acids.

V is TRBV5-6 and J is TRBJ2-1; TRBD2 matches 9 bases. The V gene end was trimmed by 4 bases and the J gene end by 6 bases; junction bases not matched to a gene: 11. There are 16 residues in the CDR3. In germline, CDR1 is SGHDT, CDR2 YYEEEE. CDR3 region: CASSQIGLAGINEQFF. The CDR3 DNA follows: TGTGCCAGCAGCCAGATCGGGCTAGCGGGGATCAATGAGCAGTTCTTC.

The chain links TRBV24-1 to TRBJ2-1, with 9 bases matching TRBD1. V dropped 0 bases and J dropped 7; count of bases not matched to a gene: 6. Germline V gene lookup returns CDR1 KGHDR and CDR2 SFDVKD. CDR3 length: 16 amino acids. The CDR3 loop reads CATSDLNRGRRNEQFF. Here the CDR3 DNA reads TGTGCCACCAGTGATTTGAACAGGGGGCGGAGAAATGAGCAGTTCTTC.

CDR3 loop: CASSQGEGPYGYTF. CDR3 sequence (DNA): TGTGCCAGCAGCCAGGGCGAGGGCCCCTATGGCTACACCTTC. The J gene is TRBJ1-2, the V gene TRBV14; D is uncertain. V was trimmed by 3 bases and J by 4 bases, leaving 12 bases between them. Germline-derived CDR1 and CDR2 are SGHDN and FVKESK. The CDR3 sequence is 14 residues long.

The rearrangement uses TRBV30 and TRBJ1-5, with 8 bases lining up with TRBD1. The CDR3 has 15 amino acids. V lost 5 bases to trimming and J lost 0 bases; unmatched junction nucleotides: 6. CDR1 is GTSNPN, CDR2 SVGIG, per germline (reference sequence). The CDR3 DNA sequence: TGTGCCTGGTCCAGGGGGCTTTATAGCAATCAGCCCCAGCATTTT. It codes for CAWSRGLYSNQPQHF.

As for this clone: One end of the junction varies from germline; a read error may be responsible. The CDR3 DNA follows: TGTGCCAGCAGCCCACAGGGGTCGAACACTGAAACTTTCTTT. This sequence encodes CASSPQGSNTETFF. This rearrangement joins TRBV9 to TRBJ1-1; 7 positions match TRBD1. Germline assignment: CDR1 SGDLS and CDR2 YYNGEE. The CDR3 consists of 14 residues.

The chain combines TRBV20-1 with TRBJ2-1; D is ambiguous. This CDR3 is 10 amino acids long. The V and J ends lost 6 bases and 9 bases respectively, with 9 bases between them. CDR1 is DFQATT and CDR2 is SNEGSKA in the germline V gene (reference sequence). The CDR3, as DNA: TGCAGTGCGCTTCTGAGTGAGCAGTTCTTC. Translated: CSALLSEQFF.